The 19 T cell receptor beta chains given below trace back to one sample, sequenced in a study of control samples from healthy donors and cancer patients (dated by TCRdb to about 2020). Library preparation employed the immunoSEQ multiplex PCR assay. TCRdb carries this immuneACCESS record with in-frame sequences only. Its versions omit some clonotypes, under half of them owing to an unresolved V gene in the studies checked, with the rest unexplained. This sample lists approximately 52,000 clones; about 96% were detected once. Together, the top ten hold around 1% of the sample. Input material: blood. Source of these receptors: a woman younger than 35 in good health.

The V and J genes are TRBV6-2 or TRBV6-3 and TRBJ1-4; 8 bases are shared with TRBD1. The length of the CDR3 is 11 residues. V trimming: 2 bases; J trimming: 15 bases; junction bases outside the gene matches: 2. Germline V gene sequence: CDR1 MNHEY, CDR2 SVGEGT. The CDR3 DNA follows: TGTGCCAGCAGTTACGGACAGGGAGTGTTTTTT. Translated: CASSYGQGVFF.

This chain's CDR3 is CASRAIGNYGYTF. The CDR3, as DNA: TGTGCCAGCAGAGCGATCGGGAACTATGGCTACACCTTC. V is TRBV27 and J is TRBJ1-2, with D unresolved. V lost 6 bases and J lost 2, with 10 bases in between. Germline CDR1 MNHEY, CDR2 SMNVEV (reference sequence). The CDR3 consists of 13 residues.

Points on this clone: Its ends do not fully match the called genes, so a read error is possible. The rearrangement uses TRBV6-2 or TRBV6-3 and TRBJ1-2; D not resolved. The CDR3 totals 12 residues. The germline V gene encodes CDR1 MNHEY and CDR2 SVGEGT. Here the CDR3 DNA reads TGTGCCAGCAGTTACGCGGCGGATGGCTGCACCTTC. Its translation: CASSYAADGCTF.

The chain uses TRBV14 and TRBJ2-1, with 12 bases fitting TRBD2. The CDR3 contains 15 residues. V dropped 1 base and J dropped 9; count of bases not matched to a gene: 4. Germline V lookup: CDR1 SGHDN, CDR2 FVKESK. CDR3 nucleotide sequence: TGTGCCAGCAGCCAAGGCACTAGCGGGGGGACTGAGCAGTTCTTC. This sequence encodes CASSQGTSGGTEQFF.

The genes are TRBV4-1 and TRBJ1-1, with 10 bases matching TRBD1. CDR1 and CDR2 from the germline V gene are MGHRA and YSYEKL. J was trimmed by 4 bases and V by 3 bases; bases with no gene match: 5. The length of the CDR3 is 15 residues. The CDR3 bases are TGCGCCAGCAGCCACCGACAGGGGGCGATCACTGAAGCTTTCTTT. This translates into CASSHRQGAITEAFF.

The rearrangement joins TRBV19 to TRBJ1-4, with D unresolved. This CDR3 has 11 amino acids. The V gene's germline CDR1 is LNHDA and CDR2 SQIVND (reference sequence). The V gene lost 4 bases and the J gene lost 11 bases, with 8 bases spanning the gap. DNA of the CDR3: TGTGCCAGTAGTACCCTGGAGAAACTGTTTTTT. Translating gives CASSTLEKLFF. Based on the CDR3 plus reference TRBV19 and TRBJ1-4, the full variable domain is DGGITQSPKYLFRKEGQNVTLSCEQNLNHDAMYWYRQDPGQGLRLIYYSQIVNDFQKGDIAEGYSVSREKKESFPLTVTSAQKNPTAFYLCASSTLEKLFFGSGTQLSVL.

The chain carries TRBV7-3 and TRBJ2-5, with 10 bases lining up with TRBD2. J gave up 3 bases and V 5 bases, and 3 bases lay outside the gene matches. Germline V gene lookup returns CDR1 SGHTA and CDR2 FQGTGA. The CDR3 loop spans 14 amino acids. The CDR3 DNA reads TGTGCCAGCAGCCTCACTAGCGGGGAAGAGACCCAGTACTTC. Protein sequence: CASSLTSGEETQYF.

This clone has a single count. The chain uses TRBV7-9 and TRBJ2-2, with 9 bases matching TRBD1. The V gene end was trimmed by 3 bases and the J gene end by 2 bases; junction bases not matched to a gene: 7. The V gene's germline CDR1 is SEHNR and CDR2 FQNEAQ (reference sequence). The CDR3 sequence is 17 residues long. CDR3 DNA: TGTGCCAGCAGCTTCTCGGACAGGGGACCTAACACCGGGGAGCTGTTTTTT. As protein: CASSFSDRGPNTGELFF.

V is TRBV12-5 and J is TRBJ2-6, with D possibly TRBD1 on 6 matching bases. Germline lookup yields CDR1 LGHNT and CDR2 FRNRAP. V was cut by 1 base and J by 0 bases, with 19 bases left in between. The CDR3 length is 20 residues. The CDR3 bases are TGTGCTAGTGGTTTGGGCTCCGGGACAACCACCATCTCTGGGGCCAACGTCCTGACTTTC. Protein product: CASGLGSGTTTISGANVLTF. The full variable domain, with the rest looked up from reference TRBV12-5 and TRBJ2-6, is DARVTQTPRHKVTEMGQEVTMRCQPILGHNTVFWYRQTMMQGLELLAYFRNRAPLDDSGMPKDRFSAEMPDATLATLKIQPSEPRDSAVYFCASGLGSGTTTISGANVLTFGAGSRLTVL.

This clone has a single count. The chain employs TRBV9 and TRBJ2-7; D possibly corresponds to TRBD2 (7 bases). With 0 bases removed from V and 6 bases from J, the gap between germline ends came to 13 bases. The length of the CDR3 is 14 residues. Germline CDR1 and CDR2: SGDLS and YYNGEE. The CDR3 DNA sequence: TGTGCCAGCAGCGTAGAGCCCGGGGGGCTCGAGCAGTACTTC. Translated, it gives CASSVEPGGLEQYF.

The J gene is TRBJ2-7, the V gene TRBV5-1; TRBD2 might be the D (5 bases). Trimming took off 6 bases at V and 0 bases at J, with 10 bases between the two ends. CDR1 SGHRS and CDR2 YFSETQ come from the germline V gene. The CDR3 is 13 residues long. The CDR3 DNA reads as TGCGCCAGCAAGTTCGGGGACTCCTACGAGCAGTACTTC. Translating gives CASKFGDSYEQYF.

This chain uses TRBV7-9 with TRBJ1-2; no reliable D call. Germline lookup yields CDR1 SEHNR and CDR2 FQNEAQ (reference sequence). The CDR3 has 14 amino acids. With 1 base removed from V and 2 bases from J, the gap between germline ends came to 8 bases. This CDR3 reads CASSLERANYGYTF. Written as DNA, the CDR3 is TGTGCCAGCAGCTTAGAAAGGGCGAACTATGGCTACACCTTC.

This rearrangement joins TRBV30 to TRBJ1-1; unclear D gene. With 2 bases removed from V and 10 bases from J, the gap between germline ends came to 14 bases. The germline CDR1 and CDR2 sequences are GTSNPN and SVGIG (reference sequence). The CDR3 loop spans 12 amino acids. The CDR3 spells CAWSNDFGGAFF. The CDR3 DNA reads TGTGCCTGGAGTAACGATTTTGGTGGAGCTTTCTTT.

The rearrangement links TRBV6-4 to TRBJ1-2; D possibly corresponds to TRBD1 (6 bases). Germline V gives CDR1 MRHNA, CDR2 SNTAGT. CDR3 size: 15 residues. V was shortened by 5 bases and J by 7 bases, with 20 bases between the two germline ends. CDR3 sequence: CASSPGVGQSGGYTF. CDR3 nucleotide sequence: TGTGCCAGCAGTCCGGGGGTGGGACAATCCGGTGGCTACACCTTC.

The chain is built from TRBV12-5 and TRBJ1-5; 8 bases agree with TRBD1. V shed 5 bases, J shed 3 bases, and the junction held 6 bases outside the gene matches. The CDR3 extends over 15 amino acids. CDR1 and CDR2 from the germline V gene are LGHNT and FRNRAP. The CDR3 DNA reads as TGTGCTAGTGGTCCGGGACAGGTATTCAATCAGCCCCAGCATTTT. It yields the protein CASGPGQVFNQPQHF.

The rearrangement uses TRBV7-2 and TRBJ1-5; D might be TRBD1 (5 bases). Trimming left V 2 bases short and J 4 bases short, with 9 bases between. This CDR3 has 14 amino acids. CDR1 and CDR2 (germline): SGHTA, FQGNSA. The CDR3 sequence: CASSLKTVNQPQHF. The CDR3 nucleotides are TGTGCCAGCAGCTTAAAGACAGTTAATCAGCCCCAGCATTTT.

V gene TRBV7-8 combines with J gene TRBJ2-3, with D possibly matching TRBD2 (6 bases). V lost 1 base to trimming and J lost 8 bases, with 13 bases between them. Germline V CDR1 and CDR2: SGHVS, FQNEAQ. The CDR3 extends over 14 amino acids. The CDR3, as DNA: TGTGCCAGCAGCTTAGTGTCGGGGGAGACTACGCAGTATTTT. It is translated as CASSLVSGETTQYF.

The chain's CDR3 is CASSLLPGTGELYGYTF. In DNA form, the CDR3 reads TGTGCCAGCAGTTTATTGCCCGGGACAGGGGAGCTATATGGCTACACCTTC. V is TRBV27 and J is TRBJ1-2; 10 nucleotides agree with TRBD1. The junction had 10 bases not matched to a gene; V was cut back by 1 base and J by 5 bases. CDR1 is MNHEY and CDR2 is SMNVEV in the germline V gene (reference sequence). This CDR3 has 17 residues.

The CDR3 nucleotides are TGTGCCAGCAGCTTAGCGGGGGTTTTAGATACGCAGTATTTT. It translates to CASSLAGVLDTQYF. The rearrangement uses TRBV7-6 and TRBJ2-3, with D possibly called TRBD1 or TRBD2 (5 bases each). The CDR3 is 14 residues long. The germline V gene has CDR1 SGHVS and CDR2 FNYEAQ. Trimming shortened V by 0 bases and J by 5 bases, and 9 bases separated the two germline ends.